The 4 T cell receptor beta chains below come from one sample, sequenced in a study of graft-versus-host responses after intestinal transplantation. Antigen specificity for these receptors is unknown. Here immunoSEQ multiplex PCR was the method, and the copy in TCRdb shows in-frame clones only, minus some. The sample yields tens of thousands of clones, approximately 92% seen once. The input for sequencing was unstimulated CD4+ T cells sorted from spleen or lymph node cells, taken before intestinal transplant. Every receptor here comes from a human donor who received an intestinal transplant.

This CDR3 is CASNHHWAGVPGELFF. CDR3 sequence (DNA): TGTGCCAGCAACCATCATTGGGCAGGGGTTCCCGGGGAGCTGTTTTTT. This chain uses TRBV27 with TRBJ2-2; a weak D match, TRBD1 (6 bases). CDR1 MNHEY and CDR2 SMNVEV come from the germline V gene (reference sequence). V was trimmed by 7 bases and J by 6 bases, leaving 21 bases between them. CDR3 length equals 16 residues.

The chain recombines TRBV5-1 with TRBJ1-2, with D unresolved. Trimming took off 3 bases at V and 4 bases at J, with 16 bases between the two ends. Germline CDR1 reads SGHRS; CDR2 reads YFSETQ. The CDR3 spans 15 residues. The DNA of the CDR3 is TGCGCCAGCAGCTGGTTTGCAGACAACCTCTATGGCTACACCTTC. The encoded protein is CASSWFADNLYGYTF. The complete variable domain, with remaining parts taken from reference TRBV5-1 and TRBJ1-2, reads KAGVTQTPRYLIKTRGQQVTLSCSPISGHRSVSWYQQTPGQGLQFLFEYFSETQRNKGNFPGRFSGRQFSNSRSEMNVSTLELGDSALYLCASSWFADNLYGYTFGSGTRLTVV.

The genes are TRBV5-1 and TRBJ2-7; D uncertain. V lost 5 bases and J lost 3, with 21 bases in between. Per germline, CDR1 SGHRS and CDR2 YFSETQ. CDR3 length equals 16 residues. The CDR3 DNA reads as TGCGCCAGCAGGGACGCCTCGCGCCCTCTCTACTACGAGCAGTACTTC. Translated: CASRDASRPLYYEQYF.

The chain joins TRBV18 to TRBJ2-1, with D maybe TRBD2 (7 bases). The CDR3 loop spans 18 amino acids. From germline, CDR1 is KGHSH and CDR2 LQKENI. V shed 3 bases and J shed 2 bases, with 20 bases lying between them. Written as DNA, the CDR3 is TGTGCCAGCTCACCTCTTGGGGGCGGGAGTAGCCCCTACAATGAGCAGTTCTTC. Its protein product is CASSPLGGGSSPYNEQFF.